In its sample, the clone carrying this T cell receptor beta chain was seen once. Its specificity is unknown. Time point denoted: sample taken at primary tumor resection. Whole RNA came from tumor, nontumor lung or frozen PBMC and was sequenced without being sorted. The data originate from a study of spatial heterogeneity in lung cancer. Study context: Fewer alpha-chain than beta-chain sequences were consistently detected. The average count in raw reads for each unique TCR and UMI combination exceeded eight appearances.

Overall study results and limits: Resection blood, more than follow-up blood, showed ubiquitous expanded tumor TCRs.

The study tagged each TCR cDNA molecule with a unique molecular identifier. TCRdb re-called the 5' RACE reads with MiXCR, one entry per CDR3 protein. The sample includes approximately 40,000 distinct CDR3 sequences, around 7.1% of them seen just once. The TCR was taken from a female donor with early-stage non-small cell lung cancer. Here the sequenced sample was PBMCs, taken at surgery.

The CDR3 nucleotides read TGTGCCTGGAGTAAACAGGGTGATTACGAGCAGTACTTC. This translates into CAWSKQGDYEQYF. The chain recombines TRBV30 with TRBJ2-7; maybe TRBD1 (6 bases). This CDR3 is built from 13 residues. Germline loops: CDR1 GTSNPN, CDR2 SVGIG (reference sequence). Trimming shortened V by 2 bases and J by 4 bases, and 12 bases separated the two germline ends.